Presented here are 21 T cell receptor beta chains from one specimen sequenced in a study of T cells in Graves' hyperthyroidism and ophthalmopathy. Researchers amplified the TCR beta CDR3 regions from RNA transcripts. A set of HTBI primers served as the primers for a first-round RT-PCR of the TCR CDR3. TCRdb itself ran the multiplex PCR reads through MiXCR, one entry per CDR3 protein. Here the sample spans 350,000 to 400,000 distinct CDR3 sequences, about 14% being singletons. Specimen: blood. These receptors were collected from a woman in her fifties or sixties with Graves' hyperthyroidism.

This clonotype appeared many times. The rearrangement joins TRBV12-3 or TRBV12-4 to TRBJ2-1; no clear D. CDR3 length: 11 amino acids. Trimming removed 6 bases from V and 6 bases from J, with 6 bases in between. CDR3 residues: CASRSLNEQFF. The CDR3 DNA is TGTGCCAGCAGATCTCTCAATGAGCAGTTCTTC.

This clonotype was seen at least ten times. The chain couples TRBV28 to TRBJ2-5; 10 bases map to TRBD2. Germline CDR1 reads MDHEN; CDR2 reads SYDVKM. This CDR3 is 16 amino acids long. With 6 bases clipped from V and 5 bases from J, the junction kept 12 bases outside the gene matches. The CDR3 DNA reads TGTGCCAGCAGCTGGAGCGGGAGGGCCTCATGGGAGACCCAGTACTTC. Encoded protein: CASSWSGRASWETQYF.

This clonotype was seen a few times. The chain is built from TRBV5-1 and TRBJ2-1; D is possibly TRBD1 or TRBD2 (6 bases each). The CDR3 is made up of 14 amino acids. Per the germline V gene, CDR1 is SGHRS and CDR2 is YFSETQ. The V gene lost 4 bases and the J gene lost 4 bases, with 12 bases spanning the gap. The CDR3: CASSLGGIYNEQFF. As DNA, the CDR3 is TGCGCCAGCAGCCTCGGGGGCATTTACAATGAGCAGTTCTTC.

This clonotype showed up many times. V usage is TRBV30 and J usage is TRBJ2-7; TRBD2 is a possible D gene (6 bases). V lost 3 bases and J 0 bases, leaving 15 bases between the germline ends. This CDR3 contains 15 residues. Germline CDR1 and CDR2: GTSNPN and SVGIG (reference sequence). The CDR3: CAWSSGTVYSYEQYF. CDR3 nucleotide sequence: TGTGCCTGGAGCTCGGGGACTGTTTACTCCTACGAGCAGTACTTC. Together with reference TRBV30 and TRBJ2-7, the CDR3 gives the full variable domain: SQTIHQWPATLVQPVGSPLSLECTVEGTSNPNLYWYRQAAGRGLQLLFYSVGIGQISSEVPQNLSASRPQDRQFILSSKKLLLSDSGFYLCAWSSGTVYSYEQYFGPGTRLTVT.

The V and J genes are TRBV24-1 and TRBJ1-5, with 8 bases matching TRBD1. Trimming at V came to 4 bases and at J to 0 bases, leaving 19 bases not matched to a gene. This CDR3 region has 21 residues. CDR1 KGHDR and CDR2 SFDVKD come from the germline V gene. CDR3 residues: CATSDSAGGTGRDLSNQPQHF. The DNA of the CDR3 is TGTGCCACCAGTGACTCCGCTGGGGGGACAGGCAGGGACCTTAGCAATCAGCCCCAGCATTTT.

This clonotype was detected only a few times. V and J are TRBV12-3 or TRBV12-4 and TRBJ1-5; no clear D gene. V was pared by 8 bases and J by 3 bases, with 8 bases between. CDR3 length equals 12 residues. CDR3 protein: CASRTDNQPQHF. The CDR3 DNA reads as TGTGCCAGCCGGACTGACAATCAGCCCCAGCATTTT.

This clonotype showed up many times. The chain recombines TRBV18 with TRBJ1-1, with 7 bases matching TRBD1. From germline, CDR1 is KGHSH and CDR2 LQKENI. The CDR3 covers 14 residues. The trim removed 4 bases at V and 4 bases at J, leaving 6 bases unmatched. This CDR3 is CASSLDRVSTEAFF. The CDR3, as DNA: TGTGCCAGCTCACTCGACAGGGTTAGCACTGAAGCTTTCTTT.

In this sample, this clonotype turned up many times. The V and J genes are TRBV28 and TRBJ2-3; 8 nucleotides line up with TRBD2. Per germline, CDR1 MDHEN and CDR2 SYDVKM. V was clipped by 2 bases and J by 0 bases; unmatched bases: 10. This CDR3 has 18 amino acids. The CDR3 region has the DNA TGTGCCAGCAGTTTACATCGGCTAGCGGGCCGTAGCACAGATACGCAGTATTTT. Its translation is CASSLHRLAGRSTDTQYF. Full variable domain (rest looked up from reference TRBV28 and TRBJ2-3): DVKVTQSSRYLVKRTGEKVFLECVQDMDHENMFWYRQDPGLGLRLIYFSYDVKMKEKGDIPEGYSVSREKKERFSLILESASTNQTSMYLCASSLHRLAGRSTDTQYFGPGTRLTVL.

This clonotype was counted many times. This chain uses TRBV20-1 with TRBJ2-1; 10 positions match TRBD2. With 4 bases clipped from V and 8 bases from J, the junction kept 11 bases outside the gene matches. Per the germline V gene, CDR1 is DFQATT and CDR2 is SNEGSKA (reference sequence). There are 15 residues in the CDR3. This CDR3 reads CSATPLLAGVYEQFF. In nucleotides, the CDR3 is TGCAGTGCTACTCCCCTGCTAGCGGGAGTCTATGAGCAGTTCTTC.

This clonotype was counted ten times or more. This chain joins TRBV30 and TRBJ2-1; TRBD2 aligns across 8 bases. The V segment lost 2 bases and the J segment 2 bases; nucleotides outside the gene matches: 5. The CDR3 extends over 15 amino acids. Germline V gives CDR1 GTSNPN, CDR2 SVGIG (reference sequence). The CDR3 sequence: CAWSLLAAAYNEQFF. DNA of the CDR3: TGTGCCTGGAGTTTACTAGCGGCAGCCTACAATGAGCAGTTCTTC.

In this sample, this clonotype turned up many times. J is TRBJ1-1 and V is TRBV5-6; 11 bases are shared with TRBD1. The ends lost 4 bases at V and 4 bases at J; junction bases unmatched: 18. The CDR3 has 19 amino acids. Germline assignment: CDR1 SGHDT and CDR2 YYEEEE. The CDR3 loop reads CASSQRRDRGSGSGTEAFF. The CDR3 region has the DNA TGTGCCAGCAGCCAACGAAGGGACAGGGGGTCGGGAAGTGGCACTGAAGCTTTCTTT.

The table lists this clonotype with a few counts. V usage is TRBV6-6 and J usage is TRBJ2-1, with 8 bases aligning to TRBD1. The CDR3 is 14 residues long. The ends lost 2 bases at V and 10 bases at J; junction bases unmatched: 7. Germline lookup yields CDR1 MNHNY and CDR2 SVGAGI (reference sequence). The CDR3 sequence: CASSYPTGTGEQFF. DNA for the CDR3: TGTGCCAGCAGTTACCCTACCGGGACAGGCGAGCAGTTCTTC.

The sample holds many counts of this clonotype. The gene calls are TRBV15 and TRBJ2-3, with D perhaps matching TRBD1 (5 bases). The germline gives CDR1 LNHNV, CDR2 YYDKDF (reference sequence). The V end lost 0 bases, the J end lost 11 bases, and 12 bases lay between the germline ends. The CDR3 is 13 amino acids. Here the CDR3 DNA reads TGTGCCACCAGCAGAGATTTGGCAGGGAAGCAGTATTTT. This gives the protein CATSRDLAGKQYF.

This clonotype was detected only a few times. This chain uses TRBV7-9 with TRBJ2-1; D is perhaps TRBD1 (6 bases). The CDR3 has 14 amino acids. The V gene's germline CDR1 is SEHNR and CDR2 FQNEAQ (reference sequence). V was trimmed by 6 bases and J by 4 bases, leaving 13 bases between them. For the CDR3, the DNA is TGTGCCAGCAGGCCGCGGACAGAGTACAATGAGCAGTTCTTC. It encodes CASRPRTEYNEQFF. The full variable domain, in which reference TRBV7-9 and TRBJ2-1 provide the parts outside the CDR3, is DTGVSQNPRHKITKRGQNVTFRCDPISEHNRLYWYRQTLGQGPEFLTYFQNEAQLEKSRLLSDRFSAERPKGSFSTLEIQRTEQGDSAMYLCASRPRTEYNEQFFGPGTRLTVL.

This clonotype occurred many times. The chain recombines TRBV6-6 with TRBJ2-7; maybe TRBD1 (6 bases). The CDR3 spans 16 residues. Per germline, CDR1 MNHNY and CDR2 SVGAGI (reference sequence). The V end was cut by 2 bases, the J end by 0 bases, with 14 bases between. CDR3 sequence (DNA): TGTGCCAGCAGTTACAAAGGCCGGGACACCTCCTACGAGCAGTACTTC. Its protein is CASSYKGRDTSYEQYF.

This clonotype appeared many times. The CDR3 reads CASSSQLAGMTGELFF. CDR3 in DNA: TGTGCCAGCAGCTCCCAACTAGCGGGGATGACCGGGGAGCTGTTTTTT. The chain carries TRBV7-9 and TRBJ2-2; TRBD2 aligns across 10 bases. The CDR3 is 16 residues long. The ends lost 4 bases at V and 5 bases at J; junction bases unmatched: 7. The V gene's germline CDR1 is SEHNR and CDR2 FQNEAQ (reference sequence). Full variable domain (remainder filled in from reference TRBV7-9 and TRBJ2-2): DTGVSQNPRHKITKRGQNVTFRCDPISEHNRLYWYRQTLGQGPEFLTYFQNEAQLEKSRLLSDRFSAERPKGSFSTLEIQRTEQGDSAMYLCASSSQLAGMTGELFFGEGSRLTVL.

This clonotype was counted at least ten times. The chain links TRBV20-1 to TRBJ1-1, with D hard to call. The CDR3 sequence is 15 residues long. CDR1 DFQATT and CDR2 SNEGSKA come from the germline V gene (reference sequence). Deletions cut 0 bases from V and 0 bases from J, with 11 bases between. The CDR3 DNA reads TGCAGTGCTAGAGATCCCGGGTCGGTGAACACTGAAGCTTTCTTT. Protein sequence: CSARDPGSVNTEAFF.

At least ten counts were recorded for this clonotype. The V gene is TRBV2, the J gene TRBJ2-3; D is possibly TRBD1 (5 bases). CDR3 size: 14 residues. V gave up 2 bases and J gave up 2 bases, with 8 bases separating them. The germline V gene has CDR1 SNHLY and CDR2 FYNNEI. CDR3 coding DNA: TGTGCCAGCAGTGAAAGGACAAACACAGATACGCAGTATTTT. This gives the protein CASSERTNTDTQYF. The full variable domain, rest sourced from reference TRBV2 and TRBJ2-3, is EPEVTQTPSHQVTQMGQEVILRCVPISNHLYFYWYRQILGQKVEFLVSFYNNEISEKSEIFDDQFSVERPDGSNFTLKIRSTKLEDSAMYFCASSERTNTDTQYFGPGTRLTVL.

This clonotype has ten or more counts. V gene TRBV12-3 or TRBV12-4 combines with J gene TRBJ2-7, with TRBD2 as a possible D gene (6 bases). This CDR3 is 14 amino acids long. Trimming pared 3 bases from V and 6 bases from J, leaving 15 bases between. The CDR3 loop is CASSFGRDGGEQYF. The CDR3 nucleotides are TGTGCCAGCAGTTTCGGCCGGGACGGGGGCGAGCAGTACTTC.

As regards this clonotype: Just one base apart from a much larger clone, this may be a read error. CDR3 sequence (DNA): TGTGTCTGGAGTGTACAGGGACAGACCACCTTC. Its protein is CVWSVQGQTTF. The chain is built from TRBV30 and TRBJ1-2; 7 bases agree with TRBD1. The CDR3 loop spans 11 amino acids. Looked up from germline, CDR1 is GTSNPN and CDR2 is SVGIG (reference sequence).

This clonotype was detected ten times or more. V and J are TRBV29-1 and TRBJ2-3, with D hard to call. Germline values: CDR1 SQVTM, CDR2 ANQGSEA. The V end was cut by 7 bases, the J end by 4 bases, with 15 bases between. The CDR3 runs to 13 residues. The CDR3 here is CSAQEIPADTQYF. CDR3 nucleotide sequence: TGCAGCGCCCAGGAAATCCCAGCAGATACGCAGTATTTT.